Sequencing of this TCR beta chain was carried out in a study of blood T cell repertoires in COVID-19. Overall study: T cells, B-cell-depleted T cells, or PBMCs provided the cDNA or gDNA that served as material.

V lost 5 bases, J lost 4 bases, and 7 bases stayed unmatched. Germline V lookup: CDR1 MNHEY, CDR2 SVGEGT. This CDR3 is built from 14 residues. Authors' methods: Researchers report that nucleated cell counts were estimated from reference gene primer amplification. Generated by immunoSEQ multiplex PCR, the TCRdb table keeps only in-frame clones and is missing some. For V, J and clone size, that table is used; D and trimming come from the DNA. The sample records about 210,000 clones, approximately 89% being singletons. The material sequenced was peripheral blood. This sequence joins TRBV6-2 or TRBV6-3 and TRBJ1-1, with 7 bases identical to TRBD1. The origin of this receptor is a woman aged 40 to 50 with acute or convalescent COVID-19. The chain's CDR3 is CASSVQGRSTEAFF. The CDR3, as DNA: TGTGCCAGCAGTGTACAGGGGAGGAGCACTGAAGCTTTCTTT.